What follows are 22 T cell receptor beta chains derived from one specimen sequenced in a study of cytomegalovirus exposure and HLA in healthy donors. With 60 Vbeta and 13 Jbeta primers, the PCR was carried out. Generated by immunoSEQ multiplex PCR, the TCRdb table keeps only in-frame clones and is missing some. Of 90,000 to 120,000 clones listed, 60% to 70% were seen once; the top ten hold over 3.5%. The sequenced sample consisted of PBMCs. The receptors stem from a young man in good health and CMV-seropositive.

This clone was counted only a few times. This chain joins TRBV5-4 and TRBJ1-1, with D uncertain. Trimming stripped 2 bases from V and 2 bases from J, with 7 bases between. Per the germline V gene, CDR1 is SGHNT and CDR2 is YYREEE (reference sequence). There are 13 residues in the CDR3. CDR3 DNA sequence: TGTGCCAGCAGCTTAGACATCAACACTGAAGCTTTCTTT. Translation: CASSLDINTEAFF.

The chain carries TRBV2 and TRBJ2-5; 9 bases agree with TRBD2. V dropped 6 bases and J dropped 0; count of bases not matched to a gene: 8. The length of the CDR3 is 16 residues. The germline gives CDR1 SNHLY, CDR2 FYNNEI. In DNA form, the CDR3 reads TGTGCCAGCAGCGGGCGGGGGGGGCTGTACCAAGAGACCCAGTACTTC. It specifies CASSGRGGLYQETQYF.

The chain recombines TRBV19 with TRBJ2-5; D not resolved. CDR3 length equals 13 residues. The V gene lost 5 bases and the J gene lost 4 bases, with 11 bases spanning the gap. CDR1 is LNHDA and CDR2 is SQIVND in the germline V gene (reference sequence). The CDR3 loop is CASSVRLGETQYF. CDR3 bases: TGTGCCAGTAGTGTACGGCTAGGAGAGACCCAGTACTTC.

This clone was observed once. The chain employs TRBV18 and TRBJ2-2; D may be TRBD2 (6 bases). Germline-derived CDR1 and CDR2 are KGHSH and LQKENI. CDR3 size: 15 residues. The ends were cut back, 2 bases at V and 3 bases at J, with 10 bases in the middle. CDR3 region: CASSPFGGDTGELFF. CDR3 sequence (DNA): TGTGCCAGCTCACCATTCGGCGGGGACACCGGGGAGCTGTTTTTT.

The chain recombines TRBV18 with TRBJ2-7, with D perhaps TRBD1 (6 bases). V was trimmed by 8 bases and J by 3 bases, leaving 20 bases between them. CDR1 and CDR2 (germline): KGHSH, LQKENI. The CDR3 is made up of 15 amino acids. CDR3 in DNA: TGTGCCAGCGCCCGGTCCGGGACAAATATCTACGAGCAGTACTTC. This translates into CASARSGTNIYEQYF.

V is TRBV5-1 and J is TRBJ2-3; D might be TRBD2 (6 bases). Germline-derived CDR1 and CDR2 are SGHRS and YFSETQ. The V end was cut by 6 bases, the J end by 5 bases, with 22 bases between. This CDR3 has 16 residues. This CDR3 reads CASTRGGTARGDTQYF. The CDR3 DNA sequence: TGCGCCAGCACACGTGGCGGGACCGCCCGTGGAGATACGCAGTATTTT.

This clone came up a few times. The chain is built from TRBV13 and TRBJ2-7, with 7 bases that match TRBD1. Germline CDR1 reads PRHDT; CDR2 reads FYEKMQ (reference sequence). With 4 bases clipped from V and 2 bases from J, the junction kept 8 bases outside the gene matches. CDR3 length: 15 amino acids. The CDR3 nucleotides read TGTGCCAGCAGCTCCATCGGACAGGCCCCCTACGAGCAGTACTTC. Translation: CASSSIGQAPYEQYF.

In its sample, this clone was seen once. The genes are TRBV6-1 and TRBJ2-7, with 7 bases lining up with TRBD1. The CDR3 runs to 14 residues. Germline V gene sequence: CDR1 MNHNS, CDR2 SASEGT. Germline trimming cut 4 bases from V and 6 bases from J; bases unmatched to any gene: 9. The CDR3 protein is CASSATGAGREQYF. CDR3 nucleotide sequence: TGTGCCAGCAGTGCAACAGGGGCTGGTCGCGAGCAGTACTTC.

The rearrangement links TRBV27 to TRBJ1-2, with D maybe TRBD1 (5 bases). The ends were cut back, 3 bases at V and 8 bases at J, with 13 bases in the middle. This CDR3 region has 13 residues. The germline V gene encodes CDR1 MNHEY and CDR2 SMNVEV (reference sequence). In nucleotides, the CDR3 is TGTGCCAGCAGTTTTACAGGTCTCGGCGGCTACACCTTC. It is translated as CASSFTGLGGYTF.

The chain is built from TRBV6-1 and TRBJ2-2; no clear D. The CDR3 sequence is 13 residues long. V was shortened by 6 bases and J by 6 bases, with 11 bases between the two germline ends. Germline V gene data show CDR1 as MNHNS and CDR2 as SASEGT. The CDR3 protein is CASRPLSPGELFF. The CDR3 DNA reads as TGTGCCAGCAGACCCTTGAGTCCCGGGGAGCTGTTTTTT.

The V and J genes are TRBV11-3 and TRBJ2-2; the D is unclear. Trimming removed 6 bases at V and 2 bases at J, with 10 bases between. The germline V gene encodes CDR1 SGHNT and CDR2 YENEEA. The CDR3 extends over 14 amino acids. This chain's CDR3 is CASSKPLNTGELFF. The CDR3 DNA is TGTGCCAGCAGTAAACCACTTAACACCGGGGAGCTGTTTTTT.

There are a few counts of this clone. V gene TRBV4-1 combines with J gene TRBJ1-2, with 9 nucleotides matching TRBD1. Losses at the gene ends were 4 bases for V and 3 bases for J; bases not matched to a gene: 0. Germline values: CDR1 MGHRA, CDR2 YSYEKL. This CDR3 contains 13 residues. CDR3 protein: CASSRTGDYGYTF. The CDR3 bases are TGCGCCAGCAGCCGGACAGGGGACTATGGCTACACCTTC.

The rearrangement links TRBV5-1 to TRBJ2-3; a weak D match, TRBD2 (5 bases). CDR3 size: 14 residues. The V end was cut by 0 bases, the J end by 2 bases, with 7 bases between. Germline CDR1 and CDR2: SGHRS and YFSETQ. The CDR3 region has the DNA TGCGCCAGCAGCTTGGAGCGGCTCACAGATACGCAGTATTTT. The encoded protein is CASSLERLTDTQYF.

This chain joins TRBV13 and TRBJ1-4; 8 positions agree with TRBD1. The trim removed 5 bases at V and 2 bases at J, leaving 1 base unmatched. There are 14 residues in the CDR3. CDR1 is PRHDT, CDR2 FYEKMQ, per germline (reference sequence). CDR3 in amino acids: CASSRQGTNEKLFF. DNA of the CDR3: TGTGCCAGCAGCCGACAGGGGACTAATGAAAAACTGTTTTTT.

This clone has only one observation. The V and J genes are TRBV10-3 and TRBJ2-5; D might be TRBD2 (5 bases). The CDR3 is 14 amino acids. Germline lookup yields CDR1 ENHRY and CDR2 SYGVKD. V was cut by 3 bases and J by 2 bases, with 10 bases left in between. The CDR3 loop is CAISDGLPQETQYF. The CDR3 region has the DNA TGTGCCATCAGTGATGGACTTCCTCAAGAGACCCAGTACTTC.

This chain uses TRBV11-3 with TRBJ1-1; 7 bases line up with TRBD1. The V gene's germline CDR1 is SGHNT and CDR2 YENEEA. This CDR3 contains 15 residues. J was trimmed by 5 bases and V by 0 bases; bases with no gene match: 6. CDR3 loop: CASSLDTGAQTEAFF. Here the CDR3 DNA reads TGTGCCAGCAGCTTAGACACAGGGGCTCAAACTGAAGCTTTCTTT.

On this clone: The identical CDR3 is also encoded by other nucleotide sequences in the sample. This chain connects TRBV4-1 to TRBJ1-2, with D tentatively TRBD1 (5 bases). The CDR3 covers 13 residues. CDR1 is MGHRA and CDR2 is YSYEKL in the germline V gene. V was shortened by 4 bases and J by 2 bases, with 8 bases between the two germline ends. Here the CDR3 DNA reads TGCGCCAGCAGCCCGGGACTAAACTATGGCTACACCTTC. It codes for CASSPGLNYGYTF.

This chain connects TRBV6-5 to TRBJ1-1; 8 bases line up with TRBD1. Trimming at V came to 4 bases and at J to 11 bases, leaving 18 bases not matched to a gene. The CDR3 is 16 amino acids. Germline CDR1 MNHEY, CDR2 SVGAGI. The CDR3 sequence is CASSSTGANPLSEAFF. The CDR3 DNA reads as TGTGCCAGCAGTTCGACAGGGGCGAACCCTTTAAGTGAGGCTTTCTTT.

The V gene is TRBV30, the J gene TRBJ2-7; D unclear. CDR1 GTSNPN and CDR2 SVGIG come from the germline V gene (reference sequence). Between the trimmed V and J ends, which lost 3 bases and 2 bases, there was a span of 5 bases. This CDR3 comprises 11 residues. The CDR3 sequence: CAWSSTYEQYF. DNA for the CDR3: TGTGCCTGGAGCAGTACCTACGAGCAGTACTTC.

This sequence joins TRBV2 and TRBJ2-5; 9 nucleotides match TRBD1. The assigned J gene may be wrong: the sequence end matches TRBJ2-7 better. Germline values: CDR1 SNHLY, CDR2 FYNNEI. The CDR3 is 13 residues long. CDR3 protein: CACRRDRDYEQYF. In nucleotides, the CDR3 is TGTGCCTGCCGCCGGGACAGGGACTACGAGCAGTACTTC.

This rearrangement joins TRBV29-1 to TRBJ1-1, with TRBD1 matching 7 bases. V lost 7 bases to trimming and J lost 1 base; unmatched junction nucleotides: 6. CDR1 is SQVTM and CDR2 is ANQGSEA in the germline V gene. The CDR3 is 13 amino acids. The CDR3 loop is CSGGQVGNTEAFF. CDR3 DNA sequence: TGCAGCGGAGGACAGGTTGGGAACACTGAAGCTTTCTTT.

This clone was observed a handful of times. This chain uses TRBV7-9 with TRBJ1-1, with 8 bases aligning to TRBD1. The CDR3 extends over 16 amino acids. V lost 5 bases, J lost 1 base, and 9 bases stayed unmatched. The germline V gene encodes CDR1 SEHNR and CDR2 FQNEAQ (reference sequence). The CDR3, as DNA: TGTGCCAGCAGCAGACAGGGGCCGAGGCGGAACACTGAAGCTTTCTTT. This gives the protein CASSRQGPRRNTEAFF.